In this sample, the clone carrying this TCR beta chain turned up many times. No antigen is known for it. This CDR3 contains 16 residues. Trimming removed 1 base at V and 10 bases at J, with 17 bases between. CDR1 and CDR2 (germline): LNHDA, SQIVND (reference sequence). This entry is derived from a study of glioma-infiltrating T cells. Using RNA template, CDR3s of TCR alpha and beta were amplified with iRepertoire arm-PCR. One-step reverse transcription and amplification started from roughly 100-400 ng of tissue mRNA or PBMC total RNA. TCRdb called the multiplex PCR reads again in MiXCR, with one record for every CDR3 protein. In the table there are about 89,000 distinct CDR3 sequences, approximately 22% of which are singletons. Broader study findings: Tissue and blood shared very few CDR3 sequences.

This TCR came from a human donor with low-grade glioma or glioblastoma, undergoing nonglioma brain surgery, or in good health (not recorded which). Sequenced input: glioma tissue, nonneoplastic brain tissue, or PBMCs (not recorded which). The chain has TRBV19 and TRBJ1-6; no firm D call. The CDR3 here is CASSIAGQDGISPLHF. CDR3 in DNA: TGTGCCAGTAGTATAGCGGGTCAAGATGGGATATCACCCCTCCACTTT.